This T cell receptor beta chain appears in the sequencing data of a study of blood T cell repertoires in COVID-19. On the study more broadly: Sources were T cells, B-cell-depleted T cells, or PBMCs; the material itself was cDNA or gDNA.

Clones were read by immunoSEQ multiplex PCR, and TCRdb kept only the in-frame ones, dropping some. The sample lists 96,000 or so clones, 81% occurring once. Seattle's enrolled individuals joined amid active infection and were then monitored longitudinally. The CDR3 runs to 14 residues. Per germline, CDR1 MNHEY and CDR2 SVGAGI. Trimming took 3 bases from V and 5 from J, leaving 10 bases between them. The sequencing sample was made of peripheral blood. The chain combines TRBV6-5 with TRBJ1-4, with D perhaps matching TRBD1 (6 bases). The receptor was derived from an elderly man with COVID-19, enrolled during active disease. The CDR3 nucleotides are TGTGCCAGCAGTTATAGGACAGCAAATGAAAAACTGTTTTTT. Amino acid sequence: CASSYRTANEKLFF.